This entry describes one T cell receptor (beta chain). Its antigen is currently not known. Base quality data are lacking; no much larger clone is found one base away. The data were taken from a study of shared clonotypes between healthy human individuals (dated by TCRdb to between 2020 and 2021). At the level of the whole study: A few men and a couple of women, aged 18 to 49 years, made up the cohort. For each donor, CD4 naive and CD4 memory were each given three plates, CD8 naive was given two plates, and CD8 memory was given one plate. To estimate repertoire size and how much clonotype sharing occurs between individuals, the study deeply sequenced the blood TCR repertoires of several healthy adults. Libraries were prepared and TCR repertoires were sequenced by different laboratories using diverse techniques, in order to increase sequencing depth and limit assay-specific biases. Per donor, leukapheresis produced somewhere between about 0.94 and 8.9 billion PBMCs. The full study reports these points: Clonotypes shared by all four sorted-subset donors showed higher generation probabilities than non-shared clonotypes. Based on pairwise subsampling, the degree of clonotype sharing among donors was expected to be affected by sequencing depth. Larger estimated clonotype richness was generally found for naive subsets than for memory subsets. Even with the large sequencing depth, rarefaction of the sorted-subset datasets indicated that sequencing was incomplete. Because the study included a small number of donors, the genetic and exposure-history diversity represented was limited. Sampling was limited to blood, and TCR repertoires in tissue likely differ from TCR repertoires in blood. When a few donors were compared, the shared fraction of clonotypes was about 5% for naive CD4, about 4% for naive CD8, roughly 2.5% for memory CD4, and 0.35% to 0.5% for memory CD8.

Using the deep immunoSEQ assay, multiplex PCR amplified TCR CDR3 regions from genomic DNA. Extracted genomic DNA from each cell subset was distributed evenly across all wells of several immunoSEQ 96-well plates, and each plate was treated as a replicate. For sorted subsets, roughly 200 ng of genomic DNA, equivalent to some 30,000 T cell genomes, went into each replicate PCR. Purified libraries were measured with a Qubit 3.0 fluorometer, size-checked on a Bioanalyzer 2100, and measured again with the KAPA Library Quantification kit. A separate single-read 150-cycle Illumina NextSeq 550 flow cell was used to sequence each immunoSEQ 96-well plate. The original methods were these. Because the immunoSEQ output held only junctional sequences and lacked quality scores, the filtering could not match the filtering applied to full-length reads. To assign V/J genes and CDR3, sequences were annotated using PyIR, a Python wrapper for IgBLAST v1.9, with IMGT germline references. Reads were removed for weak V/J assignments (E-value above 1e-6), missing CDR3, stop codons, out-of-frame junctions, or ambiguous translated residues. V3J clonotypes were defined as sequences sharing the same inferred V gene, J gene, and CDR3 amino acid sequence. The percentage overlap between two repertoires was calculated by dividing the number of shared unique clonotypes by the size of the smaller repertoire. Richness of each repertoire was evaluated using RTK rarefaction, the Chao1 estimator, and Recon v2.1 estimates of unobserved clonotypes. Generation probabilities were computed with OLGA for all TCRbeta clonotypes obtained by the gDNA method from a handful of donors. TCRdb obtained this table from immuneACCESS and retained in-frame rearrangements with V and J assigned. These tables miss some clones; where compared with another copy, unresolved V genes account for less than half of the shortfall, and the remainder is unexplained. The V and J calls and clone size are taken from that table; D and trimming were inferred from the DNA. The sample has around 990,000 clones on record, approximately 75% of them singletons. The ten largest make up almost 0.9% of the sample.

Healthy HIV-negative adults with no recently reported acute infections or vaccinations were included as donors. All donors were Caucasian adults living in Nashville, Tennessee, USA. Magnetic negative selection was used to enrich CD4+ T cells, after which naive cells were positively selected on CD45RA and the negative fraction became the memory subset. Blood was obtained by leukapheresis, after which PBMCs were separated by Ficoll-Histopaque density gradient centrifugation and cryopreserved in liquid nitrogen vapor phase. Analytical flow cytometry was used to check the purity and quantity of every magnetically sorted T cell population. Each sorted fraction had its genomic DNA isolated and then quantified by UV absorbance on a Nanodrop 2000c. CDR1 is given as SGHRS and CDR2 as YFSETQ, both from the germline V gene. V lost 2 bases and J lost 5 bases; the stretch between them is 13 bases long. The CDR3 goes from the cysteine to the phenylalanine over 14 residues. Only CDR3 DNA remains: 42 bases, in frame from the first base.

This clonotype was sampled from a man between 18 and 29 years old in good health. Some clones in this sample may be carry-over from other donors' samples. The chain links TRBV5-1 with TRBJ1-2; tentative D gene TRBD1, with 5 bases matching. Sequencing was carried out using memory CD4+ T cells from PBMCs. What the cell subset or site label conveys for this sample: CD45RA-negative fraction. The DNA sequence follows: TGCGCCAGCAGCTTCGGGACGCCGCGATATGGCTACACCTTC. The translation is CASSFGTPRYGYTF.